A selection of T cell receptor beta chains follows, all from one sample in a study of shared clonotypes between healthy human individuals. Method: immunoSEQ multiplex PCR; TCRdb's copy keeps in-frame clones and lacks some. The sample lists 2,500,000 or so clones, roughly 92% occurring once. Sample: naive CD4+ T cells from PBMCs. All receptors come from a man between 18 and 35 years old in good health. Some clones in this sample may be carry-over from other donors' samples. CDR3s include the opening cysteine and the closing phenylalanine or tryptophan. Each record gives: V gene, D gene, J gene, clone size, CDR3 protein, CDR3 DNA. The D gene is left open where the match is weak. Some rows mark clone size as missing; the rest say once, few, many or name a class of expanded clone.

TRBV7-2,TRBD1,TRBJ2-5,NA,CASGQGNQETQYF,TGTGCCAGCGGACAGGGCAACCAAGAGACCCAGTACTTC
TRBV18,NA,TRBJ2-7,NA,CASSRSASSYEQYF,TGTGCCAGCTCCCGGAGCGCGAGCTCCTACGAGCAGTACTTC
TRBV2,NA,TRBJ1-3,NA,CASSEALIGVPIYF,TGTGCCAGCAGTGAAGCGCTTATCGGGGTTCCCATATATTTT
TRBV21-1,NA,TRBJ2-1,NA,CASSKDRDTYNEQFF,TGTGCCAGCAGCAAAGACCGCGATACCTACAATGAGCAGTTCTTC
TRBV28,TRBD1,TRBJ2-7,once,CASNPSLNGQDEQYF,TGTGCCAGCAACCCTTCCCTCAATGGACAGGATGAGCAGTACTTC
TRBV2,NA,TRBJ2-1,NA,CASSDRRGGPNEQFF,TGTGCCAGCAGTGATCGAAGGGGGGGACCCAATGAGCAGTTCTTC
TRBV7-9,TRBD1,TRBJ2-2,NA,CASRGQINTGELFF,TGTGCCAGCCGGGGACAGATAAACACCGGGGAGCTGTTTTTT
TRBV6-6,TRBD2,TRBJ2-3,NA,CASSYSSLAGTDTQYF,TGTGCCAGCAGTTACTCGTCCCTAGCGGGCACAGATACGCAGTATTTT
TRBV7-9,TRBD2,TRBJ2-1,NA,CASSLAGTSGYIYNEQFF,TGTGCCAGTAGCTTAGCAGGGACTAGCGGGTACATCTACAATGAGCAGTTCTTC
TRBV6-5,NA,TRBJ2-3,NA,CASSYSIWGGTDTQYF,TGTGCCAGCAGTTACTCCATCTGGGGAGGAACAGATACGCAGTATTTT
TRBV7-6,NA,TRBJ1-2,NA,CASSSEGAGALGGYTF,TGTGCCAGCAGCTCAGAAGGGGCCGGGGCCCTAGGGGGCTACACCTTC
TRBV19,NA,TRBJ2-7,NA,CASSMRQGIDEQYF,TGTGCCAGTAGTATGCGTCAGGGGATCGACGAGCAGTACTTC
TRBV5-6,NA,TRBJ2-7,NA,CASSLEEALTYEQYF,TGTGCCAGCAGCTTGGAAGAGGCTCTGACCTACGAGCAGTACTTC
TRBV11-2,NA,TRBJ1-1,NA,CASSLTGGAEAFF,TGTGCCAGCAGCTTGACAGGAGGAGCTGAAGCTTTCTTT
TRBV15,TRBD1,TRBJ2-5,NA,CATSGTEETQYF,TGTGCCACCTCCGGGACAGAAGAGACCCAGTACTTC
TRBV7-3,TRBD2,TRBJ2-3,NA,CASSLFGGLAGSFVDTQYF,TGTGCCAGCAGCTTATTCGGAGGACTAGCGGGATCGTTTGTAGATACGCAGTATTTT
TRBV7-6,NA,TRBJ2-3,NA,CASSLMRTDTQYF,TGTGCCAGCAGCTTAATGCGCACAGATACGCAGTATTTT
TRBV28,TRBD1,TRBJ2-1,NA,CASSRWGTGTSNEQFF,TGTGCCAGCAGTAGATGGGGGACAGGGACGTCTAATGAGCAGTTCTTC
TRBV14,NA,TRBJ1-2,few,CASTYYVSDGYTF,TGTGCCAGCACCTATTACGTGAGCGATGGCTACACCTTC
TRBV5-1,TRBD2,TRBJ2-1,NA,CASSGTSGSDLDEQFF,TGCGCCAGCAGCGGCACTAGCGGGAGTGATCTAGATGAGCAGTTCTTC
TRBV2,TRBD2,TRBJ2-1,NA,CASTKREGNNEQFF,TGTGCCAGTACTAAGCGGGAAGGTAACAATGAGCAGTTCTTC
TRBV9,NA,TRBJ2-1,NA,CASSVGTSSYNEQFF,TGTGCCAGCAGCGTAGGGACGAGCTCCTACAATGAGCAGTTCTTC
TRBV27,NA,TRBJ1-2,few,CASSFHRTNGYTF,TGTGCCAGCAGTTTCCACCGGACGAATGGCTACACCTTC
TRBV11-1,NA,TRBJ1-1,NA,CASSFGGGTEAFF,TGTGCCAGCAGCTTCGGCGGGGGCACTGAAGCTTTCTTT
TRBV6-1,NA,TRBJ2-5,NA,CASSEGGSVETQYF,TGTGCCAGCAGTGAGGGGGGCTCAGTCGAGACCCAGTACTTC
TRBV4-2,NA,TRBJ1-4,NA,CASSQLRTGSANEKLFF,TGTGCCAGCAGCCAACTTCGAACAGGGTCGGCTAATGAAAAACTGTTTTTT
TRBV28,NA,TRBJ1-5,NA,CASSPRGGRAVEVFQPQHF,TGTGCCAGCAGTCCACGGGGGGGGAGGGCTGTAGAGGTATTTCAGCCCCAGCATTTT
TRBV7-2,TRBD2,TRBJ2-7,NA,CASSPTSGSYEQYF,TGTGCCAGCAGCCCCACTAGCGGTAGTTACGAGCAGTACTTC
TRBV5-1,TRBD1,TRBJ2-3,once,CASSFEWGPGTGEDTQYF,TGCGCCAGCAGCTTTGAATGGGGTCCCGGGACAGGGGAAGATACGCAGTATTTT
TRBV29-1,NA,TRBJ1-4,NA,CSVVGGQGEKLFF,TGCAGCGTTGTGGGGGGGCAGGGTGAAAAACTGTTTTTT
TRBV18,NA,TRBJ1-5,NA,CASSPSSTDLYSNQPQHF,TGTGCCAGCTCACCCTCTTCGACAGACTTATATAGCAATCAGCCCCAGCATTTT
TRBV5-4,TRBD1,TRBJ1-4,NA,CASSVGQGDEKLFF,TGTGCCAGCAGCGTGGGACAGGGAGACGAAAAACTGTTTTTT
TRBV9,NA,TRBJ2-5,NA,CASSVGGGRVEETQYF,TGTGCCAGCAGCGTAGGGGGTGGTCGGGTTGAAGAGACCCAGTACTTC
TRBV27,NA,TRBJ1-1,NA,CASSLMGVNTEAFF,TGTGCCAGCAGTTTGATGGGTGTGAACACTGAAGCTTTCTTT
TRBV28,NA,TRBJ2-7,NA,CASLKREPYEQYF,TGTGCCAGCCTGAAGAGGGAGCCCTACGAGCAGTACTTC
TRBV5-1,TRBD2,TRBJ2-2,NA,CASSSGLAGAGELFF,TGCGCCAGCAGCTCGGGACTAGCGGGAGCCGGGGAGCTGTTTTTT
TRBV5-5,TRBD1,TRBJ2-1,once,CASSSHWTGDNEQFF,TGTGCCAGCAGCTCCCATTGGACAGGGGACAATGAGCAGTTCTTC
TRBV7-6,TRBD2,TRBJ2-2,NA,CASSAGVPTGELFF,TGTGCCAGCAGCGCGGGAGTGCCCACCGGGGAGCTGTTTTTT
TRBV7-3,NA,TRBJ2-3,NA,CASSLDRDWDTQYF,TGTGCCAGCAGCTTAGACAGGGACTGGGATACGCAGTATTTT
TRBV18,NA,TRBJ1-1,NA,CASSPQGRMNTEAFF,TGTGCCAGCTCACCTCAAGGGCGCATGAACACTGAAGCTTTCTTT